The clone carrying this T cell receptor (beta chain) was observed a single time. The trim removed 5 bases at V and 5 bases at J, leaving 9 bases unmatched. Looked up from germline, CDR1 is SGHTA and CDR2 is FQGTGA. This CDR3 is 17 amino acids long. Measured with immunoSEQ multiplex PCR; TCRdb has only the in-frame clones, and not every one. Here the sample spans some 100,000 clones, 90% to 95% being singletons. The sample is drawn from a study of T cell changes during pregnancy in multiple sclerosis. The sample here was peripheral blood, taken before pregnancy. The TCR originated in a female donor with multiple sclerosis, enrolled in a pregnancy study. The chain is built from TRBV7-3 and TRBJ2-1; 13 bases map to TRBD2. The CDR3 nucleotides are TGTGCCAGCAGCGTTGGAGGCGGGACTAGCGGGAACAATGAGCAGTTCTTC. Translating gives CASSVGGGTSGNNEQFF.